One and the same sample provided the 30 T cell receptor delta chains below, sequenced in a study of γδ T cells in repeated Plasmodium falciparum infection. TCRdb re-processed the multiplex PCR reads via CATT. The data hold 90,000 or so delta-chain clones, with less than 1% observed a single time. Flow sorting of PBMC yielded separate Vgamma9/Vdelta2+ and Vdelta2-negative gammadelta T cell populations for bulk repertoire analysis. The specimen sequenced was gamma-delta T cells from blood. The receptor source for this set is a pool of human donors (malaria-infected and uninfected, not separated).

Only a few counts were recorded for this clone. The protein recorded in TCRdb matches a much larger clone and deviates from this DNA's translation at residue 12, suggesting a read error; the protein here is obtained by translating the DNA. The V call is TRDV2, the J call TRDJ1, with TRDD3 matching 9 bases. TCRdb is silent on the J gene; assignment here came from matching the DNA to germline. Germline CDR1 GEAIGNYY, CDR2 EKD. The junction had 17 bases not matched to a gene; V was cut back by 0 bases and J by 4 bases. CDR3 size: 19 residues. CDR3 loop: CACDTGGYWGTTGIDKLIF. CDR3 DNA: TGTGCCTGTGACACCGGGGGGTACTGGGGGACCACGGGGATCGATAAACTCATCTTT.

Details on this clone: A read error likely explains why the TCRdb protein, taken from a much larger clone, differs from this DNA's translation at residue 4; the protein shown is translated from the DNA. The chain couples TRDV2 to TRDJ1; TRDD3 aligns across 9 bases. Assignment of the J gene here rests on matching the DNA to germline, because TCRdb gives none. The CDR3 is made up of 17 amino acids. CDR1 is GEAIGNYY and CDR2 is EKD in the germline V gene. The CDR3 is CACNTLDTLGDRAGLIF. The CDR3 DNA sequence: TGTGCCTGTAACACGCTAGACACTTTGGGGGATAGGGCTGGACTCATCTTT.

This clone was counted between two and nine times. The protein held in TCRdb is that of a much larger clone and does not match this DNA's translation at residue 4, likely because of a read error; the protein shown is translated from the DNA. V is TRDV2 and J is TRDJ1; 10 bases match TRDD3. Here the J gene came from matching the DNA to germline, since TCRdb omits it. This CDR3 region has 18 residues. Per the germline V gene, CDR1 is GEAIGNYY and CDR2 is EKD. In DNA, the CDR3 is TGTGCCTGTGGCACCGTGAAGGGGGATACGCCCATTGTTGGTAAACTCATCTTT. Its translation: CACGTVKGDTPIVGKLIF.

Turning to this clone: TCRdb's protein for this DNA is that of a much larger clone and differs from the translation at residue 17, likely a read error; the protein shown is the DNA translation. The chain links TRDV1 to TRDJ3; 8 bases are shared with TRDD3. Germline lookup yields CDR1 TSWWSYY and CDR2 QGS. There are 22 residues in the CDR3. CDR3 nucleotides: TGTGCTCTTGGGGAACGGCTACTGGGGGCCCTCCAGGGCTCCTGGGACGCCCGACAGATGTTTTTC. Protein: CALGERLLGALQGSWDARQMFF.

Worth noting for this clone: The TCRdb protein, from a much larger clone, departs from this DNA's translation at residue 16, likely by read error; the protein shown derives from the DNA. CDR3 protein: CALGPSPPLDTLLGTPGVTDKLIF. CDR3 coding DNA: TGTGCTCTTGGTCCCTCCCCCCCACTCGACACCTTACTGGGGACCCCGGGTGTCACCGATAAACTCATCTTT. The rearrangement links TRDV1 to TRDJ1; 7 nucleotides align to TRDD3. From germline, CDR1 is TSWWSYY and CDR2 QGS. The CDR3 sequence is 24 residues long. Trimming at V came to 6 bases and at J to 1 base, leaving 35 bases not matched to a gene.

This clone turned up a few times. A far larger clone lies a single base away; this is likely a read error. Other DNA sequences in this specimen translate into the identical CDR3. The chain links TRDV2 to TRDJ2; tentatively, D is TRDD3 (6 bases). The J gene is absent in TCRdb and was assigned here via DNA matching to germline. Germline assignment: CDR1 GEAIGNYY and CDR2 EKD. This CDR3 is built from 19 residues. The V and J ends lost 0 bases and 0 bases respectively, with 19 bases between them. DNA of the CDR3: TGTGCCTGTGACACCCTTGGGGGGGACCCACCAGCTTTGACAGCACAACTCTTCTTT. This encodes CACDTLGGDPPALTAQLFF.

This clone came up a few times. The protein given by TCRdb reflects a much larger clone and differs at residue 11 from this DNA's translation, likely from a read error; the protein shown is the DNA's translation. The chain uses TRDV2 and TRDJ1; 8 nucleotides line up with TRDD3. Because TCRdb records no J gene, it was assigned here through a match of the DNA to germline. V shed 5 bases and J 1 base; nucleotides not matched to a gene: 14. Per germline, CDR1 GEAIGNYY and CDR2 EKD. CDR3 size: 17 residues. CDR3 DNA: TGTGCCTGTGGAAGGTACTGGGGGGCCCGATGCACCGATAAACTCATCTTT. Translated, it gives CACGRYWGARCTDKLIF.

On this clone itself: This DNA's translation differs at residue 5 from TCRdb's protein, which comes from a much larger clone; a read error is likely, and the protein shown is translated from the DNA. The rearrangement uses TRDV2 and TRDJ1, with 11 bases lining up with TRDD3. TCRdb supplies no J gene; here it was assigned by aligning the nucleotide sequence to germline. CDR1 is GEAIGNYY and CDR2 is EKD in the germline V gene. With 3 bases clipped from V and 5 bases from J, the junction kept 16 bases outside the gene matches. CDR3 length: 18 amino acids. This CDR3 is CACDAVFGGYARSDKLIF. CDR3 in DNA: TGTGCCTGTGACGCGGTATTTGGGGGATACGCTCGGAGTGATAAACTCATCTTT.

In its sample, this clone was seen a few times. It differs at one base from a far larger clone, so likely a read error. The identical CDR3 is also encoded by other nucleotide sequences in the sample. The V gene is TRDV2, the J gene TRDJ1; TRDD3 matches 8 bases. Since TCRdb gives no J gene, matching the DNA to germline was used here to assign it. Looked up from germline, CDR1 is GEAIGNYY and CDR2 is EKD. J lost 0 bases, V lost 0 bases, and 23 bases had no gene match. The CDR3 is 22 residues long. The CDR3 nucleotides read TGTGCCTGTGACACCGACGAAGGGAGTCAGAGTACTGGGGGGGCCTACACCGATAAACTCATCTTT. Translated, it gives CACDTDEGSQSTGGAYTDKLIF.

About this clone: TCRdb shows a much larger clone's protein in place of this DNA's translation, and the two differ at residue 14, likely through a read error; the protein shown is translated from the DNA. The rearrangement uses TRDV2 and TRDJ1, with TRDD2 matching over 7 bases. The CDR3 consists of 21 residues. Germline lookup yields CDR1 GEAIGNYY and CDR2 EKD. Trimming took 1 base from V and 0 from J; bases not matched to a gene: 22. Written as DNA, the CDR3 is TGTGCCTGTGACACAGTTTCCTACGCTGAAGGGCGGCCCACATACACCGATAAACTCATCTTT. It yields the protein CACDTVSYAEGRPTYTDKLIF.

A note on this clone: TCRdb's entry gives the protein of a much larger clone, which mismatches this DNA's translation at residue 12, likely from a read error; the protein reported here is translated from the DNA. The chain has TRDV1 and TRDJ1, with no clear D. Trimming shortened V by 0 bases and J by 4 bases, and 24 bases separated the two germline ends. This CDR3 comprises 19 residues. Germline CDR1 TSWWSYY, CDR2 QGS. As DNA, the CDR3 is TGTGCTCTTGGGGAACTACAGATCCCCCTGACCTCGAGCATCGATAAACTCATCTTT. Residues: CALGELQIPLTSSIDKLIF.

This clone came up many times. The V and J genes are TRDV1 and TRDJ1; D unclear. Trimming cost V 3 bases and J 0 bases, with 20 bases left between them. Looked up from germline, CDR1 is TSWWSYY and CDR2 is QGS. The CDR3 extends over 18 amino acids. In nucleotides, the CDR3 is TGTGCTCTTGGGGAGGCATGCCGGAGGGCCCCATACACCGATAAACTCATCTTT. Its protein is CALGEACRRAPYTDKLIF.

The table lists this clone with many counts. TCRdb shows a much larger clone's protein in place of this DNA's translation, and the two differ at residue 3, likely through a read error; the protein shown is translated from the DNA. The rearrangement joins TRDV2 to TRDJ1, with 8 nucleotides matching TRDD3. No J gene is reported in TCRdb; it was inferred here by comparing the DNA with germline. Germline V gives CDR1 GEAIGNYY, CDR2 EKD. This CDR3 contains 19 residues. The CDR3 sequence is CARDSLLGALPGDTDKLIF. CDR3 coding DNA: TGTGCCCGTGACTCCTTACTGGGGGCATTACCGGGGGACACCGATAAACTCATCTTT.

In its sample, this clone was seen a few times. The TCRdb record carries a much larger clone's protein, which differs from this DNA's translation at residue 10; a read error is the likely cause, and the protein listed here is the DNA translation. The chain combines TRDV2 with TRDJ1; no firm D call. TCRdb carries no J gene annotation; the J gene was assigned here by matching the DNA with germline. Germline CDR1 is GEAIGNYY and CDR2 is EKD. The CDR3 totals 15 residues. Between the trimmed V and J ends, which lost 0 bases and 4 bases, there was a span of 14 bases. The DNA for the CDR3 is TGTGCCTGTGACACCCCCCGGGGTTACATCGATAAACTCATCTTT. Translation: CACDTPRGYIDKLIF.

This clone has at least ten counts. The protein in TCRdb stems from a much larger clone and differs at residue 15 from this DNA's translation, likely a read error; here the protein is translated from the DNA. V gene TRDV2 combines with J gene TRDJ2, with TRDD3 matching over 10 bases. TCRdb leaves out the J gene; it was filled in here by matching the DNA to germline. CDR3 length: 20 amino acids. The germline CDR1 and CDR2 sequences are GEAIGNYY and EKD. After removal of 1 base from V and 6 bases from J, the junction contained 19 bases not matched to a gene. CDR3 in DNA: TGTGCCTGTGACACTATCCCTACTGGGGGATTAATTGAGTTGGCAGCACAACTCTTCTTT. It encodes CACDTIPTGGLIELAAQLFF.

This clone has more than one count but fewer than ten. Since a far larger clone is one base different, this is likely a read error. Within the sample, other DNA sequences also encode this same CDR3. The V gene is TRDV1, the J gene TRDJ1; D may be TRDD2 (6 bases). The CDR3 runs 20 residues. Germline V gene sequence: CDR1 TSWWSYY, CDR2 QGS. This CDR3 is CALGESYAPFGLLYTDKLIF. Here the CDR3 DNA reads TGTGCTCTTGGGGAATCCTACGCCCCCTTCGGACTGCTGTACACTGATAAACTCATCTTT.

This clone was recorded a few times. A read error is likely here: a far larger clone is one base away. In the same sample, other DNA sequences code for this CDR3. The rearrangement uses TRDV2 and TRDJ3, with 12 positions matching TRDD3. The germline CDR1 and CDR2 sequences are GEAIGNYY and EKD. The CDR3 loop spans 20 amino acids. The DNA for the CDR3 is TGTGCCTGTGACCGGGTCATACTGGGGGATACTTTAAGGGCGACCCGGCAGATGTTTTTC. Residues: CACDRVILGDTLRATRQMFF.

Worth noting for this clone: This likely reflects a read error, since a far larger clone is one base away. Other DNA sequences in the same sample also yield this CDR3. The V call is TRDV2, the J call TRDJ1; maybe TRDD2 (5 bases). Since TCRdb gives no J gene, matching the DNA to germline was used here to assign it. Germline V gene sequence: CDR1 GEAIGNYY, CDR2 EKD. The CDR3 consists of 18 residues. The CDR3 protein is CACDTVSSEDREVGKLIF. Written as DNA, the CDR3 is TGCGCCTGTGACACCGTTTCCTCCGAAGACAGAGAGGTTGGTAAACTCATCTTT.

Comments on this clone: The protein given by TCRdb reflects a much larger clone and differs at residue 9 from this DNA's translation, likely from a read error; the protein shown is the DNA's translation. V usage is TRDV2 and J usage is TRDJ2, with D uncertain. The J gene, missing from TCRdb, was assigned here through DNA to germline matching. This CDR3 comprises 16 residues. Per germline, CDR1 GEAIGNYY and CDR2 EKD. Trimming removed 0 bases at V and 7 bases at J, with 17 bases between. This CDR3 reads CACDTVLPEGLAQLFF. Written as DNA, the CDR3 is TGTGCCTGTGACACCGTTTTGCCTGAGGGACTAGCACAACTCTTCTTT.

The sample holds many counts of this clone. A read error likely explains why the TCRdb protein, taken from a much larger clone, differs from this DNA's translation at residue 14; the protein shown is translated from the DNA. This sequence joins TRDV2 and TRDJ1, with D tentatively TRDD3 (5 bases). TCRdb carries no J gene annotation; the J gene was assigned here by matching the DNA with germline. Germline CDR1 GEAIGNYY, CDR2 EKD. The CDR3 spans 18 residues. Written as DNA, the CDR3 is TGTGCCTGTGACGCAGTTTTAGGTGTGGGATCGAACACCAATAAACTCATCTTT. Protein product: CACDAVLGVGSNTNKLIF.

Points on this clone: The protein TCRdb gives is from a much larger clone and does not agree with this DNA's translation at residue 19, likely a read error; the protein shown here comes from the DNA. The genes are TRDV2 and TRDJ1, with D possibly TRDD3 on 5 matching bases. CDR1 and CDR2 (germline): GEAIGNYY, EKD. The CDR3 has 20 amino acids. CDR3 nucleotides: TGTGCCTGTGACCCACTGGAGGCCGGGAGCATACACACTTACACCGATAAACTCACCTTT. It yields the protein CACDPLEAGSIHTYTDKLTF.

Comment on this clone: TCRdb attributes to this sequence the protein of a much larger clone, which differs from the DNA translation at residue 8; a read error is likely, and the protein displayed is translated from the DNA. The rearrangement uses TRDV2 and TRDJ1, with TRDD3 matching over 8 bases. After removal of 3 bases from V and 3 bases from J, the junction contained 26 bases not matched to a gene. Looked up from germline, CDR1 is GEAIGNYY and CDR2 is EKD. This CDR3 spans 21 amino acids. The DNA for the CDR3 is TGTGCCTGTGACGGACTACTGAGGGATACGCAAGGGCGTGGGGCCCCCGATAAACTCATCTTT. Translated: CACDGLLRDTQGRGAPDKLIF.

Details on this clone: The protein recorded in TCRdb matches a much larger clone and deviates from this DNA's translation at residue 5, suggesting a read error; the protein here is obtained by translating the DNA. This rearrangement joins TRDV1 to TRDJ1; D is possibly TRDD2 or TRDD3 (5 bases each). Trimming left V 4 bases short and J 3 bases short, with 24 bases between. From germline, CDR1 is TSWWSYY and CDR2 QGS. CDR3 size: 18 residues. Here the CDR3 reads CALGGHLRITGTADKLIF. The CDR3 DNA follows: TGTGCTCTTGGGGGCCACCTACGTATTACTGGTACTGCCGATAAACTCATCTTT.

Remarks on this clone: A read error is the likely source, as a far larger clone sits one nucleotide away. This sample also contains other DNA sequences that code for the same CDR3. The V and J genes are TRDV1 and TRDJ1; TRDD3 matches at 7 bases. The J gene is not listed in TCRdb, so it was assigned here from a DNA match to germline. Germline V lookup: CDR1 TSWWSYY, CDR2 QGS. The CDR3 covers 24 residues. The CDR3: CALGERGNLRFSSGGIHYTDKLIF. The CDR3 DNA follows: TGCGCTCTTGGGGAACGGGGAAATCTACGCTTTTCTTCCGGGGGGATCCACTACACCGATAAACTCATCTTT.

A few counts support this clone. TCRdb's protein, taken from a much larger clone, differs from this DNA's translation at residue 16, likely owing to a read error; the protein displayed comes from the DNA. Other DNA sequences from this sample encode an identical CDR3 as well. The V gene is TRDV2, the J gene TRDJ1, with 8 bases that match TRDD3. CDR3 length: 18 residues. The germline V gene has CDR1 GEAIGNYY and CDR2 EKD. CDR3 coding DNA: TGTGCCTGTGACACCGTAGGAGGGGATACTCTGTACACCGATAAACCCATCTTT. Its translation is CACDTVGGDTLYTDKPIF.

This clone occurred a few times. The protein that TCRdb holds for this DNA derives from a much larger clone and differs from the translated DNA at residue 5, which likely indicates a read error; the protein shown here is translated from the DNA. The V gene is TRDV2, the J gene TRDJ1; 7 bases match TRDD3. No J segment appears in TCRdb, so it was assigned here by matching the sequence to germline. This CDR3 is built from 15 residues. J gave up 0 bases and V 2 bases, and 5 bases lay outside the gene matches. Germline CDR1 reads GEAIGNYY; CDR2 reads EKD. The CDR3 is CACDILGSNTDKLIF. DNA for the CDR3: TGTGCCTGTGACATACTGGGGTCTAACACCGATAAACTCATCTTT.

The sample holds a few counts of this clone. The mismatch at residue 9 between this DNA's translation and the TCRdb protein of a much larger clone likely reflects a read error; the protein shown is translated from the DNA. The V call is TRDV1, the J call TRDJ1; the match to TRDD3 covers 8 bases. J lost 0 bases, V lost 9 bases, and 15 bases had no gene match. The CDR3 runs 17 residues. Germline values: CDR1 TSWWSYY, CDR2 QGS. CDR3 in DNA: TGTGCTCTCTATCTGGGGGACCCAAGCCACTACACCGATAAACTCATCTTT. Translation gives CALYLGDPSHYTDKLIF.

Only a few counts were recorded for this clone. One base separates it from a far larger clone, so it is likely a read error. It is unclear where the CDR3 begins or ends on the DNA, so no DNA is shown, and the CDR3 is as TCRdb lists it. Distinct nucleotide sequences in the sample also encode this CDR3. CDR3 in amino acids: CACDTLGLGVEDTDKLIF. The V gene reported is TRDV2; the J gene is uncalled; TRDD3, the D gene given by the table, was not confirmed from the DNA. The CDR3 is 18 residues long, counting both termini. In germline, CDR1 is GEAIGNYY, CDR2 EKD.

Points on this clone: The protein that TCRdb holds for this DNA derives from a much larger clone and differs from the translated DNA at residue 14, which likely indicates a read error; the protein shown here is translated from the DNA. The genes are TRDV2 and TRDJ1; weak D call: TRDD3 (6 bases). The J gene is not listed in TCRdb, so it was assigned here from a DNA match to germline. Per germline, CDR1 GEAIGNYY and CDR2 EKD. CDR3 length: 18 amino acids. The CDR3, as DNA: TGTGCCTGTGACAGTCCGAGAATGGGGGGCAGGTACACCGGTAAACTCATCTTT. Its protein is CACDSPRMGGRYTGKLIF.

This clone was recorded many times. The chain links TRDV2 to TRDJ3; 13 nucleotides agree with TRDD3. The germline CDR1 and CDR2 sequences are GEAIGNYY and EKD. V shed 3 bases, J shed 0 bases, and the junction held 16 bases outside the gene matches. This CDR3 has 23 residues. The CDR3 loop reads CACDSVLGDTRPLGSWDTRQMFF. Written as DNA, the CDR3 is TGTGCCTGTGACTCTGTACTGGGGGATACGCGGCCTCTCGGCTCCTGGGACACCCGACAGATGTTTTTC.